The 8 T cell receptor beta chains below all came from one sample that was sequenced in a study of identical twins. TCRdb re-called the 5' RACE reads through MiXCR, storing one row per CDR3 protein. This sample carries 220,000 or so distinct CDR3 sequences, around 7% of them seen once, and the ten largest clones take roughly 3.6%. The same sample was also studied in work on yellow fever vaccine responses in identical twins.

The sample consisted of memory (CD45RO+) T cells sorted from blood. These receptor sequences come from a young woman in good health.

This clonotype was seen many times. The chain has TRBV5-1 and TRBJ1-1; D is unresolved. V gave up 0 bases and J gave up 3 bases, with 9 bases separating them. The CDR3 spans 14 residues. CDR1 and CDR2 from the germline V gene are SGHRS and YFSETQ. The CDR3 spells CASSLGPTDTEAFF. Here the CDR3 DNA reads TGCGCCAGCAGCTTGGGACCTACGGACACTGAAGCTTTCTTT. Full variable domain (rest looked up from reference TRBV5-1 and TRBJ1-1): KAGVTQTPRYLIKTRGQQVTLSCSPISGHRSVSWYQQTPGQGLQFLFEYFSETQRNKGNFPGRFSGRQFSNSRSEMNVSTLELGDSALYLCASSLGPTDTEAFFGQGTRLTVV.

The sample holds many counts of this clonotype. V usage is TRBV5-1 and J usage is TRBJ2-5, with 8 bases that match TRBD2. With V trimmed by 4 bases and J by 5 bases, 4 bases remained unmatched. Germline V gene data show CDR1 as SGHRS and CDR2 as YFSETQ. The CDR3 runs to 13 residues. The CDR3 nucleotides read TGCGCCAGCAGCCAAAGACTAGCGGAGACCCAGTACTTC. It encodes CASSQRLAETQYF.

V is TRBV5-1 and J is TRBJ1-1; D gene ambiguous. Germline CDR1 SGHRS, CDR2 YFSETQ. The CDR3 spans 15 residues. V lost 7 bases to trimming and J lost 2 bases, with 18 bases between them. The CDR3 region has the DNA TGCGCCAGCCGCTCAACCCTGGCGTTAAACACTGAAGCTTTCTTT. This translates into CASRSTLALNTEAFF.

This clonotype has just a few counts. The chain recombines TRBV29-1 with TRBJ2-1; 11 nucleotides match TRBD2. After removal of 4 bases from V and 12 bases from J, the junction contained 8 bases not matched to a gene. The CDR3 contains 13 residues. Germline values: CDR1 SQVTM, CDR2 ANQGSEA. The CDR3 nucleotides are TGCAGCGTTGCCGGGACTAGCGGAGGGTGGCAGTTCTTC. Amino acid sequence: CSVAGTSGGWQFF.

V and J are TRBV6-1 and TRBJ2-1, with D perhaps TRBD1 or TRBD2 (5 bases each). Looked up from germline, CDR1 is MNHNS and CDR2 is SASEGT. CDR3 size: 15 residues. V lost 10 bases, J lost 5 bases, and 21 bases lay in between. The CDR3 coding sequence is TGTGCCACCCAAAGGTGGGCGGTGGGGGACAATGAGCAGTTCTTC. As protein: CATQRWAVGDNEQFF.

J is TRBJ2-7 and V is TRBV5-8; D perhaps matches TRBD1 (5 bases). CDR3 length equals 13 residues. V was shortened by 5 bases and J by 4 bases, with 13 bases between the two germline ends. CDR1 and CDR2 from the germline V gene are SGHTS and YDEGEE. CDR3 region: CASRRKGVYEQYV. CDR3 nucleotides: TGTGCCAGCAGACGCAAAGGGGTTTACGAGCAGTACGTC.

The chain is built from TRBV11-2 and TRBJ2-1, with TRBD2 matching over 9 bases. Losses at the gene ends were 2 bases for V and 4 bases for J; bases not matched to a gene: 3. The CDR3 extends over 15 amino acids. CDR1 SGHAT and CDR2 FQNNGV come from the germline V gene. The CDR3, as DNA: TGTGCCAGCAGCTTATCGACTAGCGGTTACAATGAGCAGTTCTTC. It is translated as CASSLSTSGYNEQFF.

This clonotype was detected a few times. The chain is built from TRBV28 and TRBJ2-7; 13 nucleotides agree with TRBD2. Per germline, CDR1 MDHEN and CDR2 SYDVKM. This CDR3 has 18 amino acids. The ends lost 7 bases at V and 4 bases at J; junction bases unmatched: 16. The chain's CDR3 is CASTTSGTSGNSAYEQYF. In DNA form, the CDR3 reads TGTGCCAGCACTACCTCCGGGACTAGCGGGAATAGCGCGTACGAGCAGTACTTC.